Below, 28 T cell receptor beta chains from the same sample are listed, as sequenced in a study of shared clonotypes between healthy human individuals. The protocol was immunoSEQ multiplex PCR, while the TCRdb copy is restricted to in-frame clones and leaves out a portion. The table includes about half a million clones, around 73% detected once. Material: PBMCs. The receptors were sampled from a middle-aged woman in good health. Some clones in this sample may be carry-over from other donors' samples.

The rearrangement joins TRBV11-1 to TRBJ1-1; a weak D match, TRBD1 (5 bases). CDR1 is SGHAT and CDR2 is FQDESV in the germline V gene (reference sequence). This CDR3 is built from 14 residues. Deletions cut 4 bases from V and 6 bases from J, with 15 bases between. CDR3 coding DNA: TGTGCCAGCAGCTATGAGACAGAAATCCCTGAAGCTTTCTTT. Protein sequence: CASSYETEIPEAFF.

This rearrangement joins TRBV10-1 to TRBJ2-1; D remains unclear. Between the trimmed V and J ends, which lost 2 bases and 6 bases, there was a span of 5 bases. The length of the CDR3 is 12 residues. The germline V gene encodes CDR1 WNHNN and CDR2 SYGVQD (reference sequence). In nucleotides, the CDR3 is TGCGCCAGCAGTGAGGCGTCCAATGAGCAGTTCTTC. This sequence encodes CASSEASNEQFF.

Concerning this clone itself: The sample carries other DNA sequences with the same CDR3. The chain has TRBV5-1 and TRBJ2-7; 8 positions match TRBD2. Germline CDR1 reads SGHRS; CDR2 reads YFSETQ. V gave up 0 bases and J gave up 2 bases; unmatched junction bases: 4. The CDR3 has 15 residues. The CDR3 bases are TGCGCCAGCAGCTTGGGGTCGGGACTAGCCTACGAGCAGTACTTC. This translates into CASSLGSGLAYEQYF.

The chain combines TRBV10-1 with TRBJ2-4; D is perhaps TRBD2 (5 bases). From germline, CDR1 is WNHNN and CDR2 SYGVQD (reference sequence). This CDR3 comprises 15 residues. Deletions cut 2 bases from V and 15 bases from J, with 23 bases between. The CDR3 loop reads CASSETRAGPRFWYF. In nucleotides, the CDR3 is TGCGCCAGCAGTGAGACTAGGGCAGGCCCTAGGTTCTGGTACTTC.

The V gene is TRBV19, the J gene TRBJ1-1; D is perhaps TRBD1 (5 bases). V was trimmed by 7 bases and J by 1 base, leaving 10 bases between them. Germline CDR1 is LNHDA and CDR2 is SQIVND (reference sequence). This CDR3 has 13 residues. CDR3 sequence (DNA): TGTGCCAGTAACCAAGACAGGAACACTGAAGCTTTCTTT. Translation: CASNQDRNTEAFF.

This sequence joins TRBV9 and TRBJ2-3; D gene uncertain. Trimming shortened V by 3 bases and J by 2 bases, and 22 bases separated the two germline ends. This CDR3 has 18 residues. Germline V CDR1 and CDR2: SGDLS, YYNGEE. CDR3 bases: TGTGCCAGCAGCGCCCTCCCCAGGCCAACGACCCCCACAGATACGCAGTATTTT. This gives the protein CASSALPRPTTPTDTQYF.

The rearrangement joins TRBV7-9 to TRBJ2-3, with D perhaps matching TRBD1 (6 bases). The germline gives CDR1 SEHNR, CDR2 FQNEAQ (reference sequence). V gave up 0 bases and J gave up 2 bases, with 18 bases separating them. The CDR3 runs 18 residues. CDR3 protein: CASSLAWVAGANTDTQYF. The CDR3, as DNA: TGTGCCAGCAGCTTAGCGTGGGTAGCAGGGGCGAACACAGATACGCAGTATTTT.

This clone was counted once. The chain joins TRBV6-6 to TRBJ2-2; D not certain. CDR1 is MNHNY, CDR2 SVGAGI, per germline (reference sequence). There are 16 residues in the CDR3. The V gene lost 4 bases and the J gene lost 0 bases, with 12 bases spanning the gap. The CDR3 DNA follows: TGTGCCAGCAGTTTGGCGGTAGGAGCGAACACCGGGGAGCTGTTTTTT. Protein product: CASSLAVGANTGELFF.

V usage is TRBV5-6 and J usage is TRBJ2-7, with D possibly TRBD2 on 6 matching bases. Trimming shortened V by 0 bases and J by 5 bases, and 15 bases separated the two germline ends. This CDR3 is 15 amino acids long. Germline V gives CDR1 SGHDT, CDR2 YYEEEE. This CDR3 is CASSLAPTRGNEQYF. The DNA for the CDR3 is TGTGCCAGCAGCTTGGCGCCCACCCGCGGGAACGAGCAGTACTTC. The whole variable domain, filled in from reference TRBV5-6 and TRBJ2-7, reads DAGVTQSPTHLIKTRGQQVTLRCSPKSGHDTVSWYQQALGQGPQFIFQYYEEEERQRGNFPDRFSGHQFPNYSSELNVNALLLGDSALYLCASSLAPTRGNEQYFGPGTRLTVT.

This chain connects TRBV7-6 to TRBJ2-1, with 10 positions matching TRBD2. This CDR3 spans 17 amino acids. Germline CDR1 reads SGHVS; CDR2 reads FNYEAQ. V trimming: 1 base; J trimming: 9 bases; junction bases outside the gene matches: 12. CDR3 region: CASSLVASGSHGTEQFF. The DNA for the CDR3 is TGTGCCAGCAGCTTAGTAGCTAGCGGGAGCCACGGAACTGAGCAGTTCTTC.

This clone has just one count. The rearrangement uses TRBV5-5 and TRBJ2-1, with D uncertain. This CDR3 region has 12 residues. Trimming stripped 1 base from V and 9 bases from J, with 8 bases between. Germline lookup yields CDR1 SGHKS and CDR2 YYEKEE (reference sequence). The chain's CDR3 is CASSLPLGEQFF. CDR3 coding DNA: TGTGCCAGCAGCTTGCCCCTTGGTGAGCAGTTCTTC. The complete variable domain, with remaining parts taken from reference TRBV5-5 and TRBJ2-1, reads DAGVTQSPTHLIKTRGQQVTLRCSPISGHKSVSWYQQVLGQGPQFIFQYYEKEERGRGNFPDRFSARQFPNYSSELNVNALLLGDSALYLCASSLPLGEQFFGPGTRLTVL.

The genes are TRBV5-1 and TRBJ2-2, with D possibly matching TRBD2 (6 bases). This CDR3 is built from 15 residues. Germline-derived CDR1 and CDR2 are SGHRS and YFSETQ. Trimming shortened V by 0 bases and J by 4 bases, and 10 bases separated the two germline ends. The DNA for the CDR3 is TGCGCCAGCAGCTTGGCGTCGACTAGCACCGGGGAGCTGTTTTTT. Protein sequence: CASSLASTSTGELFF.

V is TRBV5-1 and J is TRBJ1-1, with TRBD1 as a possible D gene (5 bases). This CDR3 is built from 15 residues. Germline CDR1 is SGHRS and CDR2 is YFSETQ. V shed 4 bases and J shed 3 bases, with 16 bases lying between them. The CDR3 DNA reads as TGCGCCAGCAGCGGGCAGGGACGGGGGGACACTGAAGCTTTCTTT. Encoded protein: CASSGQGRGDTEAFF.

This clone occurred many times. This chain joins TRBV5-1 and TRBJ2-7; possible D gene TRBD1, 6 bases. The CDR3 extends over 15 amino acids. CDR1 is SGHRS, CDR2 YFSETQ, per germline. The ends were cut back, 2 bases at V and 3 bases at J, with 15 bases in the middle. Here the CDR3 reads CASSFRFGTFYEQYF. The CDR3 coding sequence is TGCGCCAGCAGCTTTCGGTTCGGGACATTCTACGAGCAGTACTTC.

In its sample, this clone was seen a few times. The chain combines TRBV4-2 with TRBJ2-5; no definite D call. The V and J ends lost 0 bases and 9 bases respectively, with 8 bases between them. The CDR3 spans 12 residues. In germline, CDR1 is LGHNA, CDR2 YNFKEQ. CDR3 in DNA: TGTGCCAGCAGCCAAGAAGGGATGGCCCAGTACTTC. Translating it yields CASSQEGMAQYF.

The chain links TRBV28 to TRBJ2-7, with D perhaps TRBD1 (6 bases). Germline loops: CDR1 MDHEN, CDR2 SYDVKM. This CDR3 region has 12 residues. The CDR3 loop is CGTQGSSYEQYF. The DNA of the CDR3 is TGTGGAACTCAGGGGTCGTCCTACGAGCAGTACTTC.

The genes are TRBV13 and TRBJ2-2; D possibly corresponds to TRBD1 (6 bases). CDR1 PRHDT and CDR2 FYEKMQ come from the germline V gene (reference sequence). This CDR3 region has 15 residues. Trimming stripped 5 bases from V and 1 base from J, with 11 bases between. CDR3 amino acids: CASSPATGNTGELFF. CDR3 in DNA: TGTGCCAGCAGCCCTGCGACAGGGAACACCGGGGAGCTGTTTTTT.

The chain uses TRBV5-1 and TRBJ2-7, with D hard to call. Germline V gene data show CDR1 as SGHRS and CDR2 as YFSETQ. Trimming took 0 bases from V and 5 from J, leaving 12 bases between them. The CDR3 consists of 14 residues. The CDR3 bases are TGCGCCAGCAGCTTGGCGGCTAGTAACCACGAGCAGTACTTC. It specifies CASSLAASNHEQYF.

V is TRBV7-2 and J is TRBJ1-1, with 10 nucleotides matching TRBD1. V dropped 4 bases and J dropped 4; count of bases not matched to a gene: 3. In germline, CDR1 is SGHTA, CDR2 FQGNSA. This CDR3 has 14 residues. CDR3 protein: CASSSGQGVTEAFF. CDR3 DNA: TGTGCCAGCAGCTCAGGACAGGGGGTCACTGAAGCTTTCTTT.

The chain is built from TRBV9 and TRBJ2-7, with TRBD2 matching over 10 bases. The CDR3 has 15 amino acids. Trimming took 7 bases from V and 7 from J; bases not matched to a gene: 14. In germline, CDR1 is SGDLS, CDR2 YYNGEE. The CDR3 loop reads CASAGGAGGPLEQYF. The CDR3 region has the DNA TGTGCCAGCGCTGGGGGAGCGGGAGGGCCTCTTGAGCAGTACTTC.

The V call is TRBV7-9, the J call TRBJ1-2, with D perhaps TRBD1 (5 bases). Trimming removed 1 base from V and 4 bases from J, with 10 bases in between. This CDR3 has 14 amino acids. Germline CDR1 and CDR2: SEHNR and FQNEAQ (reference sequence). CDR3 sequence: CASSLGRGVYGYTF. DNA of the CDR3: TGTGCCAGCAGCTTAGGCAGAGGGGTCTATGGCTACACCTTC. The full variable domain, with the rest looked up from reference TRBV7-9 and TRBJ1-2, is DTGVSQNPRHKITKRGQNVTFRCDPISEHNRLYWYRQTLGQGPEFLTYFQNEAQLEKSRLLSDRFSAERPKGSFSTLEIQRTEQGDSAMYLCASSLGRGVYGYTFGSGTRLTVV.

This clone has a handful of counts. The gene calls are TRBV7-6 and TRBJ1-4; D remains unclear. The CDR3 has 17 amino acids. Per germline, CDR1 SGHVS and CDR2 FNYEAQ. Trimming took 2 bases from V and 3 from J, leaving 16 bases between them. CDR3: CASSLRPGSNANEKLFF. As DNA, the CDR3 is TGTGCCAGCAGCTTAAGGCCGGGAAGCAATGCTAATGAAAAACTGTTTTTT.

V and J are TRBV28 and TRBJ2-7; the match to TRBD1 covers 7 bases. The CDR3 is 14 amino acids. CDR1 and CDR2 from the germline V gene are MDHEN and SYDVKM. The ends lost 5 bases at V and 3 bases at J; junction bases unmatched: 7. CDR3 sequence reads: CASSTHDRDYEQYF. CDR3 sequence (DNA): TGTGCCAGCAGTACCCATGACAGGGACTACGAGCAGTACTTC. Filled out from reference TRBV28 and TRBJ2-7, the complete variable domain reads DVKVTQSSRYLVKRTGEKVFLECVQDMDHENMFWYRQDPGLGLRLIYFSYDVKMKEKGDIPEGYSVSREKKERFSLILESASTNQTSMYLCASSTHDRDYEQYFGPGTRLTVT.

V and J are TRBV6-1 and TRBJ2-7; tentative D call: TRBD2 (5 bases). The germline V gene encodes CDR1 MNHNS and CDR2 SASEGT. The CDR3 loop spans 13 amino acids. The V end was cut by 7 bases, the J end by 2 bases, with 12 bases between. CDR3 in DNA: TGTGCCAGCACCGAAACTAGTGCCTACGAGCAGTACTTC. Amino acids: CASTETSAYEQYF.

The chain combines TRBV28 with TRBJ1-1, with 7 bases lining up with TRBD1. CDR1 MDHEN and CDR2 SYDVKM come from the germline V gene. The ends lost 6 bases at V and 0 bases at J; junction bases unmatched: 7. This CDR3 spans 15 amino acids. CDR3 DNA: TGTGCCAGCAGCCCCGTCGACAGGGTGAACACTGAAGCTTTCTTT. This translates into CASSPVDRVNTEAFF.

This clone was found once. The chain recombines TRBV27 with TRBJ2-7, with D perhaps being TRBD1 or TRBD2 (7 bases each). Germline-derived CDR1 and CDR2 are MNHEY and SMNVEV (reference sequence). The length of the CDR3 is 16 residues. The V end lost 7 bases, the J end lost 0 bases, and 19 bases lay between the germline ends. This CDR3 reads CASNPTPGGGSYEQYF. The CDR3 DNA follows: TGTGCCAGCAACCCCACGCCAGGGGGGGGCTCCTACGAGCAGTACTTC.

The gene calls are TRBV28 and TRBJ2-7, with D possibly matching TRBD1 (6 bases). V was pared by 6 bases and J by 4 bases, with 13 bases between. The CDR3 loop spans 13 amino acids. CDR1 MDHEN and CDR2 SYDVKM come from the germline V gene. As DNA, the CDR3 is TGTGCCAGCAGGCACCCACAGGGATACGAGCAGTACTTC. Translating it yields CASRHPQGYEQYF.

Of note for this clone: One base away lies a much larger clone, so this may be a sequencing read error. Other DNA sequences in the sample encode the same CDR3. The chain carries TRBV4-2 and TRBJ1-2, with 11 bases matching TRBD1. This CDR3 contains 16 residues. Germline V gives CDR1 LGHNA, CDR2 YNFKEQ. Here the CDR3 reads CASSQDGTGGTYGYTF. Here the CDR3 DNA reads TGTGCCAGCAGTCAAGATGGGACAGGGGGTACGTATGGCTACACCTTC.